Shown below are 22 T cell receptor beta chains from a single sample sequenced in a study of cytomegalovirus exposure and HLA in healthy donors. This PCR relied on a set of 60 Vbeta primers and 13 Jbeta primers. TCRdb keeps only in-frame clones here, not all; method: immunoSEQ multiplex PCR. The table has 95,000 to 150,000 clones, 75% seen once. Specimen: PBMCs. These receptors were collected from a woman aged 40 to 50 in good health and CMV-seropositive.

CDR3 in amino acids: CASSGRLDGGETQYF. The CDR3 nucleotides are TGTGCCAGCAGCGGCAGACTGGACGGGGGAGAGACCCAGTACTTC. The chain recombines TRBV7-2 with TRBJ2-5; tentatively, D is TRBD2 (6 bases). V lost 5 bases, J lost 4 bases, and 17 bases lay in between. Germline assignment: CDR1 SGHTA and CDR2 FQGNSA. The CDR3 spans 15 residues.

The chain recombines TRBV7-2 with TRBJ2-7; 7 bases agree with TRBD2. Per germline, CDR1 SGHTA and CDR2 FQGNSA. This CDR3 spans 14 amino acids. J lost 3 bases, V lost 5 bases, and 7 bases had no gene match. The CDR3, as DNA: TGTGCCAGCAGCCTGCTAGCGGACCTCTACGAGCAGTACTTC. Protein product: CASSLLADLYEQYF.

The CDR3, as DNA: TGTGCCAGCTCCCCGGGAATTACTAGCAATCAGCCCCAGCATTTT. This gives the protein CASSPGITSNQPQHF. This chain joins TRBV18 and TRBJ1-5; no clear D. With 6 bases removed from V and 0 bases from J, the gap between germline ends came to 12 bases. Germline CDR1 is KGHSH and CDR2 is LQKENI. The CDR3 has 15 residues.

This rearrangement joins TRBV18 to TRBJ1-4; 9 bases are shared with TRBD1. Trimming at V came to 1 base and at J to 7 bases, leaving 7 bases not matched to a gene. The germline V gene encodes CDR1 KGHSH and CDR2 LQKENI. The CDR3 runs to 16 residues. CDR3 bases: TGTGCCAGCTCACCACAGTTTGGACAGGGGTCTGAAAAACTGTTTTTT. Its protein product is CASSPQFGQGSEKLFF.

The CDR3 sequence: CASSQRLRGDSDTQYF. In nucleotides, the CDR3 is TGTGCCAGCTCCCAACGCCTGCGGGGGGATTCAGATACGCAGTATTTT. The chain links TRBV18 to TRBJ2-3; 8 positions match TRBD2. V trimming: 6 bases; J trimming: 4 bases; junction bases outside the gene matches: 12. CDR3 length: 16 residues. CDR1 and CDR2 (germline): KGHSH, LQKENI.

The chain recombines TRBV4-3 with TRBJ2-7; TRBD2 matches 7 bases. The germline CDR1 and CDR2 sequences are LGHNA and YSLEER. V was clipped by 0 bases and J by 3 bases; unmatched bases: 8. CDR3 size: 16 residues. As DNA, the CDR3 is TGCGCCAGCAGCCAAGATCGGTCTAGCGGACTCTACGAGCAGTACTTC. It translates to CASSQDRSSGLYEQYF.

V is TRBV27 and J is TRBJ2-7; 9 bases align to TRBD2. This CDR3 is 12 amino acids long. CDR1 MNHEY and CDR2 SMNVEV come from the germline V gene (reference sequence). V lost 5 bases and J lost 6; bases outside the gene matches: 2. CDR3 nucleotide sequence: TGTGCCAGCAGTCCTAGCGGGGTCGAGCAGTACTTC. It encodes CASSPSGVEQYF.

The V and J genes are TRBV2 and TRBJ2-5; TRBD2 might be the D (6 bases). Germline V gene lookup returns CDR1 SNHLY and CDR2 FYNNEI. The V gene lost 1 base and the J gene lost 3 bases, with 18 bases spanning the gap. The CDR3 spans 17 residues. The CDR3: CASSEGTSHTSKETQYF. In DNA form, the CDR3 reads TGTGCCAGCAGTGAAGGGACCTCCCATACTAGCAAAGAGACCCAGTACTTC.

The chain links TRBV7-3 to TRBJ2-3; 9 nucleotides match TRBD2. CDR3 length: 13 residues. Looked up from germline, CDR1 is SGHTA and CDR2 is FQGTGA. J was trimmed by 4 bases and V by 4 bases; bases with no gene match: 0. CDR3 sequence reads: CASSWTSADTQYF. The CDR3 coding sequence is TGTGCCAGCAGCTGGACTAGCGCAGATACGCAGTATTTT.

J is TRBJ1-4 and V is TRBV25-1, with D possibly matching TRBD1 (6 bases). V dropped 6 bases and J dropped 2 bases, with 10 bases sitting between them. This CDR3 spans 14 amino acids. The V gene's germline CDR1 is MGHDK and CDR2 SYGVNS. The CDR3 sequence: CASSYRATNEKLFF. CDR3 sequence (DNA): TGTGCCAGCAGCTACAGGGCCACTAATGAAAAACTGTTTTTT.

The V call is TRBV27, the J call TRBJ2-1; possible D gene TRBD1, 6 bases. The CDR3 is 12 amino acids. Germline lookup yields CDR1 MNHEY and CDR2 SMNVEV (reference sequence). The ends were cut back, 6 bases at V and 9 bases at J, with 12 bases in the middle. The CDR3: CASSRDIAEQFF. The CDR3 coding sequence is TGTGCCAGCAGCCGGGACATAGCTGAGCAGTTCTTC.

The chain employs TRBV2 and TRBJ2-2; the D gene is possibly TRBD2 (5 bases). Between the trimmed V and J ends, which lost 6 bases and 6 bases, there was a span of 11 bases. The CDR3 has 13 amino acids. Germline CDR1 reads SNHLY; CDR2 reads FYNNEI. The CDR3 loop reads CASRNERAGELFF. In DNA form, the CDR3 reads TGTGCCAGCAGAAATGAGAGGGCCGGGGAGCTGTTTTTT.

The rearrangement uses TRBV7-3 and TRBJ1-2; D possibly corresponds to TRBD1 (6 bases). Trimming stripped 5 bases from V and 4 bases from J, with 11 bases between. Looked up from germline, CDR1 is SGHTA and CDR2 is FQGTGA. The length of the CDR3 is 13 residues. The CDR3 protein is CASSPGQFYGYTF. DNA for the CDR3: TGTGCCAGCAGCCCCGGACAGTTCTATGGCTACACCTTC.

The V and J genes are TRBV5-6 and TRBJ2-6; D is perhaps TRBD2 (5 bases). Germline CDR1 SGHDT, CDR2 YYEEEE. The CDR3 runs 14 residues. V was clipped by 3 bases and J by 3 bases, with 7 bases between them. The CDR3 nucleotides are TGTGCCAGCAGCTGGGGAGTTGGGGCCAACGTCCTGACTTTC. Translation gives CASSWGVGANVLTF.

The chain carries TRBV6-5 and TRBJ2-1; TRBD2 agrees at 7 bases. This CDR3 has 16 amino acids. Trimming cost V 1 base and J 5 bases; bases outside gene matches: 8. CDR1 is MNHEY and CDR2 is SVGAGI in the germline V gene. DNA of the CDR3: TGTGCCAGCAGTTACTTGACAAGGAGCGGGAACAATGAGCAGTTCTTC. Protein product: CASSYLTRSGNNEQFF.

The chain is built from TRBV6-5 and TRBJ1-1, with a tentative D call TRBD1 (5 bases). Trimming removed 2 bases from V and 1 base from J, with 14 bases in between. Germline loops: CDR1 MNHEY, CDR2 SVGAGI. The CDR3 has 16 amino acids. The CDR3 DNA sequence: TGTGCCAGCAGTTACAGTACAGGAGTAGCGAACACTGAAGCTTTCTTT. Translating gives CASSYSTGVANTEAFF.

This clone was observed once. The V gene is TRBV18, the J gene TRBJ1-4; D remains ambiguous. V was shortened by 4 bases and J by 8 bases, with 14 bases between the two germline ends. Germline loops: CDR1 KGHSH, CDR2 LQKENI. The CDR3 covers 14 residues. This CDR3 reads CASSRGLVGEKLFF. In DNA, the CDR3 is TGTGCCAGCTCACGCGGGTTGGTTGGGGAAAAACTGTTTTTT.

This chain joins TRBV6-5 and TRBJ1-2, with TRBD1 as a possible D gene (5 bases). The CDR3 covers 15 residues. Trimming took 7 bases from V and 0 from J, leaving 15 bases between them. The germline CDR1 and CDR2 sequences are MNHEY and SVGAGI. This CDR3 is CASKVGHLANYGYTF. Written as DNA, the CDR3 is TGTGCCAGCAAGGTTGGACACTTAGCTAACTATGGCTACACCTTC.

The rearrangement links TRBV6-1 to TRBJ2-1; D is possibly TRBD2 (6 bases). There are 16 residues in the CDR3. The germline V gene has CDR1 MNHNS and CDR2 SASEGT. Deletions cut 2 bases from V and 6 bases from J, with 17 bases between. The CDR3 bases are TGTGCCAGCAGTGAACCGGGCGGGGCGCACCCCAATGAGCAGTTCTTC. It translates to CASSEPGGAHPNEQFF.

The rearrangement uses TRBV7-2 and TRBJ2-4; D may be TRBD2 (5 bases). CDR1 and CDR2 (germline): SGHTA, FQGNSA. With 4 bases removed from V and 7 bases from J, the gap between germline ends came to 8 bases. This CDR3 is 12 amino acids long. This CDR3 is CASSYPGNIQYF. The CDR3 DNA follows: TGTGCCAGCAGCTATCCGGGGAACATTCAGTACTTC.

The chain has TRBV5-1 and TRBJ2-6, with 13 bases lining up with TRBD2. With V trimmed by 4 bases and J by 2 bases, 6 bases remained unmatched. CDR1 is SGHRS, CDR2 YFSETQ, per germline. The CDR3 runs to 18 residues. CDR3 nucleotides: TGCGCCAGCAGCGGTGGACTAGCGGGAGAGGCTGGGGCCAACGTCCTGACTTTC. It is translated as CASSGGLAGEAGANVLTF.

This clone was seen once. The rearrangement links TRBV27 to TRBJ2-1; the D gene is possibly TRBD1 (5 bases). From germline, CDR1 is MNHEY and CDR2 SMNVEV (reference sequence). The CDR3 sequence is 13 residues long. V was cut by 7 bases and J by 7 bases, with 14 bases left in between. This chain's CDR3 is CASIRRAGNEQFF. The CDR3 DNA reads TGTGCCAGCATCCGACGTGCAGGGAATGAGCAGTTCTTC.